Listed below are T cell receptor beta chains from one sample, sequenced in a study of blood T cell repertoires in COVID-19. The protocol was immunoSEQ multiplex PCR, while the TCRdb copy is restricted to in-frame clones and leaves out a portion. Among fewer than 400,000 clones listed, roughly 90% were seen once. Sequencing was carried out using PBMCs or T cells enriched from blood (not recorded which). These receptor sequences come from a woman aged 25 to 45 who had been exposed to COVID-19. Each CDR3 is given with its conserved first and last residue. The D gene is left open where the match is weak. Part of the rows lack a size; the others show once, few, many or a class for expanded clones.

D: NA; size: NA; V: TRBV19; J: TRBJ1-6; DNA: TGTGCCAGCAGTTGGGGCAGGCCCCCCGGCGGTGGGGCCCTCCACTTT; CDR3: CASSWGRPPGGGALHF
D: TRBD1; size: NA; V: TRBV9; J: TRBJ1-1; DNA: TGTGCCAGCAGCGTGGGACAGGGGTCGGAGAACACTGAAGCTTTCTTT; CDR3: CASSVGQGSENTEAFF
D: TRBD1; size: once; V: TRBV5-1; J: TRBJ2-1; DNA: TGCGCCAGCAGCTTCGGGACAGGGGGCCACAATGAGCAGTTCTTC; CDR3: CASSFGTGGHNEQFF
D: NA; size: NA; V: TRBV24-1; J: TRBJ2-3; DNA: TGTGCCACCAGTGCCGGGACTGTGGGGGATACGCAGTATTTT; CDR3: CATSAGTVGDTQYF
D: NA; size: NA; V: TRBV11-1; J: TRBJ1-6; DNA: TGTGCCAGCAGGCCCGGGACAAGGTCCTATAATTCACCCCTCCACTTT; CDR3: CASRPGTRSYNSPLHF
D: NA; size: NA; V: TRBV4-3; J: TRBJ2-4; DNA: TGCGCCAGCAGCCAAGCTGTGGCCGATTCCACCTCCGGAGTAGCCAAAAACATTCAGTACTTC; CDR3: CASSQAVADSTSGVAKNIQYF
D: TRBD1; size: NA; V: TRBV25-1; J: TRBJ1-1; DNA: TGTGCCAGCAGTGTTACAGGGGCTGGGGTTGAAGCTTTCTTT; CDR3: CASSVTGAGVEAFF
D: TRBD1; size: NA; V: TRBV6-5; J: TRBJ2-3; DNA: TGTGCCAGCAGCTACTCCAGGGGGTTGCTCACAGATACGCAGTATTTT; CDR3: CASSYSRGLLTDTQYF
D: NA; size: NA; V: TRBV10-3; J: TRBJ1-1; DNA: TGTGCCATCAGTGAGTCGACAGCCATGAACACTGAAGCTTTCTTT; CDR3: CAISESTAMNTEAFF
D: TRBD1; size: NA; V: TRBV7-2; J: TRBJ1-4; DNA: TGTGCCAGCAGCGCCGCAAGGGGGCATAATGAAAAACTGTTTTTT; CDR3: CASSAARGHNEKLFF
D: NA; size: NA; V: TRBV7-8; J: TRBJ1-2; DNA: TGTGCCAGCAGCTTAGAGGTGGGGGCGATAATCAGAGGCTACACCTTC; CDR3: CASSLEVGAIIRGYTF
D: TRBD1; size: NA; V: TRBV5-6; J: TRBJ1-1; DNA: TGTGCCAGCAGCTTAAAGGGGGCGTGGGTGAACACTGAAGCTTTCTTT; CDR3: CASSLKGAWVNTEAFF